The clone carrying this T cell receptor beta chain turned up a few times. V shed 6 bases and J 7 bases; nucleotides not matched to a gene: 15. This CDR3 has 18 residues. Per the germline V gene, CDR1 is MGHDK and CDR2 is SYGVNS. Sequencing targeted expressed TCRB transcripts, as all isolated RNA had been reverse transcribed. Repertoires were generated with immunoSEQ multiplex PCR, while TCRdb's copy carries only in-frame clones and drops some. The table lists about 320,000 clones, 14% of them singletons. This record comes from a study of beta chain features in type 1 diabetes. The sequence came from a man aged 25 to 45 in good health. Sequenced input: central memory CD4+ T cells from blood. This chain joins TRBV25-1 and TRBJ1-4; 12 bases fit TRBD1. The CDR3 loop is CASSGGWDRGPFGEKLFF. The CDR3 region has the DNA TGTGCCAGCAGCGGGGGGTGGGACAGGGGGCCGTTTGGTGAAAAACTGTTTTTT.